The entry below gives a single TCR beta chain sequence along with its context. Its antigen is not identified. Time point meaning: week 5, during vaccination. In every dose of vaccine, 300 ug of mutant IDH1 20-mer peptide was given alongside topical imiquimod. The donors had new WHO grade 3 or 4 astrocytomas; these were IDH1-mutant and ATRX-lost. The data are from a study of a mutant IDH1 vaccine in newly diagnosed glioma. The study, taken as a whole, reports: Seemingly, top peripheral T cell clonotype changes bore no relation to pseudoprogression.

The assay was immunoSEQ multiplex PCR, and TCRdb's table has in-frame clones only and misses some. The table has approximately 51,000 clones, around four fifths seen once; the top ten hold 1.8%. Here the sequenced sample was PBMCs, taken from a glioma patient whose treatment included an IDH1 peptide vaccine. The source of this sequence is a woman aged 40 to 50 with glioma.

The CDR3 protein is CASSLRTRVGETQYF. CDR3 sequence (DNA): TGTGCCAGCAGCTTGAGGACAAGGGTTGGGGAGACCCAGTACTTC. The chain links TRBV7-9 to TRBJ2-5; TRBD1 might be the D (5 bases). V shed 3 bases and J shed 5 bases, with 16 bases lying between them. Germline V CDR1 and CDR2: SEHNR, FQNEAQ (reference sequence). This CDR3 spans 15 amino acids. Filled out from reference TRBV7-9 and TRBJ2-5, the complete variable domain reads DTGVSQNPRHKITKRGQNVTFRCDPISEHNRLYWYRQTLGQGPEFLTYFQNEAQLEKSRLLSDRFSAERPKGSFSTLEIQRTEQGDSAMYLCASSLRTRVGETQYFGPGTRLLVL.